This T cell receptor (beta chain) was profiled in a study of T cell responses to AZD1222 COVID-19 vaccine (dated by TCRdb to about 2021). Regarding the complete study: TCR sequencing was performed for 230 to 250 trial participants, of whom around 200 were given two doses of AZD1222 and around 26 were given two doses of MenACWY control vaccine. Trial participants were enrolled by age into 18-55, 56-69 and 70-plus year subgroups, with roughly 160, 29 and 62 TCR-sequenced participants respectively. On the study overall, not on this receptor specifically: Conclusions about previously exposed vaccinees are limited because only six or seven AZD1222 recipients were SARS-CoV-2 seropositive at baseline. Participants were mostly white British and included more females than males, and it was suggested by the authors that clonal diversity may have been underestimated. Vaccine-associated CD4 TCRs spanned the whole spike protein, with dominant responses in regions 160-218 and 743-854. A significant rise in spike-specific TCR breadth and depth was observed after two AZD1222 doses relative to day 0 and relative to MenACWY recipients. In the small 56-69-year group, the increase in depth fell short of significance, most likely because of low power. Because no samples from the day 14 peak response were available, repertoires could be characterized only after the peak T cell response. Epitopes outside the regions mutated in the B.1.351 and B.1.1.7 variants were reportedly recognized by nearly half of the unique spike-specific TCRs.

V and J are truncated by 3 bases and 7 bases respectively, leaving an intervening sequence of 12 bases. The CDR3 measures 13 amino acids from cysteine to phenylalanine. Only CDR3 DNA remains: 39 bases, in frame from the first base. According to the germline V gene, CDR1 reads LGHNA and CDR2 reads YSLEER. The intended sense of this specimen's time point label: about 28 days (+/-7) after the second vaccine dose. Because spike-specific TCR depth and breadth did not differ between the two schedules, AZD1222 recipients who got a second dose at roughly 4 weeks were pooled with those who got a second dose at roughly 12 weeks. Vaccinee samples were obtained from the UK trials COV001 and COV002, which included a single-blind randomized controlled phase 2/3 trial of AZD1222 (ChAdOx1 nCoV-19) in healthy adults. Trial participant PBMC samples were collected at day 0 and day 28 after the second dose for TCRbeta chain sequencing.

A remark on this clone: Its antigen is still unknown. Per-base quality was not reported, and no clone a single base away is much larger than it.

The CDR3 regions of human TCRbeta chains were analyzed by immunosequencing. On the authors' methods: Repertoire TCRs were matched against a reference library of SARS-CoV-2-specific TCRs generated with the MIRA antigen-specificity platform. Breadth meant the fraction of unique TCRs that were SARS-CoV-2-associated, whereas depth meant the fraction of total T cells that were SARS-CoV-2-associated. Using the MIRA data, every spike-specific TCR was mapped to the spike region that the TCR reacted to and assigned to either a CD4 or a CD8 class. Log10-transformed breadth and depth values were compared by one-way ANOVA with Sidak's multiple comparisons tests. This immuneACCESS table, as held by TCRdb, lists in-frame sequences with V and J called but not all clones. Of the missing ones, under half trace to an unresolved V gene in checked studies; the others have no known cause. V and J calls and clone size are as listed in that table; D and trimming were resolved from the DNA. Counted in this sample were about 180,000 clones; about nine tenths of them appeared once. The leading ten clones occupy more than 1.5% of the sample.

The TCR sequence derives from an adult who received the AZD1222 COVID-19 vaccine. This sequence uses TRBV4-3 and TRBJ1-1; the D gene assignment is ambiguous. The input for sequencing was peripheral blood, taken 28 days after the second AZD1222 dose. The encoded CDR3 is CASSQRALGEAFF. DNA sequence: TGCGCCAGCAGCCAGAGGGCGCTGGGTGAAGCTTTCTTT.